The 27 T cell receptor beta chains presented below share a single source sample, sequenced in a study of Ad26.COV2.S vaccination and SARS-CoV-2 variants. Profiled with immunoSEQ multiplex PCR; TCRdb holds only in-frame clones, not every one. The sample holds more than 150,000 clones, approximately 88% seen once. The specimen comprised peripheral blood, sampled after recovery from COVID-19. The receptor set was obtained from a human donor who had recovered from COVID-19.

V usage is TRBV9 and J usage is TRBJ2-1; D is unclear. Germline V gene sequence: CDR1 SGDLS, CDR2 YYNGEE. This CDR3 is 13 amino acids long. Between the trimmed V and J ends, which lost 2 bases and 4 bases, there was a span of 7 bases. CDR3 sequence reads: CASSVGEYNEQFF. CDR3 DNA sequence: TGTGCCAGCAGCGTGGGCGAATACAATGAGCAGTTCTTC. Drawing the rest from reference TRBV9 and TRBJ2-1, the complete variable domain is DSGVTQTPKHLITATGQRVTLRCSPRSGDLSVYWYQQSLDQGLQFLIQYYNGEERAKGNILERFSAQQFPDLHSELNLSSLELGDSALYFCASSVGEYNEQFFGPGTRLTVL.

The chain carries TRBV9 and TRBJ2-5; the match to TRBD1 covers 10 bases. With 3 bases clipped from V and 5 bases from J, the junction kept 7 bases outside the gene matches. Per germline, CDR1 SGDLS and CDR2 YYNGEE. The CDR3 length is 15 residues. In DNA, the CDR3 is TGTGCCAGCAGCGGGGGACAGGGGCGCCAGGAGACCCAGTACTTC. Its protein product is CASSGGQGRQETQYF.

The J gene is TRBJ1-5, the V gene TRBV2; D may be TRBD1 (6 bases). CDR1 is SNHLY, CDR2 FYNNEI, per germline. The CDR3 contains 13 residues. Trimming cost V 8 bases and J 5 bases, with 13 bases left between them. This chain's CDR3 is CASLGGADQPQHF. Written as DNA, the CDR3 is TGTGCCAGCCTCGGGGGGGCTGATCAGCCCCAGCATTTT.

J is TRBJ2-3 and V is TRBV4-1; 13 bases align to TRBD2. Germline CDR1 reads MGHRA; CDR2 reads YSYEKL. CDR3 size: 18 residues. V trimming: 1 base; J trimming: 4 bases; junction bases outside the gene matches: 8. The CDR3 region has the DNA TGCGCCAGCAGCCAAGTCAGGACTAGCGGGAGTGTGTCAGATACGCAGTATTTT. Amino acid sequence: CASSQVRTSGSVSDTQYF.

As for this clone: Other DNA sequences within the sample encode an identical CDR3. V and J are TRBV5-1 and TRBJ1-1; D not certain. The V end lost 5 bases, the J end lost 0 bases, and 11 bases lay between the germline ends. Germline V gene data show CDR1 as SGHRS and CDR2 as YFSETQ. This CDR3 contains 14 residues. CDR3 in DNA: TGCGCCAGCAGTCCCGGGCGGCTGAACACTGAAGCTTTCTTT. Amino acids: CASSPGRLNTEAFF.

The DNA of the CDR3 is TGTGCCAGCAGTTTAAAGGGGGGCTCTGGGGCCAACGTCCTGACTTTC. Protein product: CASSLKGGSGANVLTF. The chain joins TRBV27 to TRBJ2-6; D possibly uses TRBD1 or TRBD2 (6 bases each). Germline V gene lookup returns CDR1 MNHEY and CDR2 SMNVEV (reference sequence). This CDR3 spans 16 amino acids. V was shortened by 2 bases and J by 0 bases, with 8 bases between the two germline ends.

The J gene is TRBJ2-1, the V gene TRBV7-8, with 7 nucleotides matching TRBD1. CDR1 is SGHVS, CDR2 FQNEAQ, per germline. The CDR3 extends over 16 amino acids. The ends lost 5 bases at V and 5 bases at J; junction bases unmatched: 12. The CDR3 region has the DNA TGTGCCAGCAGCCCTACTCGGACAGGACCCAACAATGAGCAGTTCTTC. Protein product: CASSPTRTGPNNEQFF.

This clone is a singleton in its sample. The chain employs TRBV6-5 and TRBJ1-4; D is ambiguous. CDR1 MNHEY and CDR2 SVGAGI come from the germline V gene. Trimming shortened V by 10 bases and J by 7 bases, and 16 bases separated the two germline ends. CDR3 length equals 13 residues. The CDR3 reads CATSGRRGEKLFF. DNA for the CDR3: TGTGCCACCTCGGGGAGGAGAGGTGAAAAACTGTTTTTT.

The chain recombines TRBV28 with TRBJ1-3; D ambiguous. Looked up from germline, CDR1 is MDHEN and CDR2 is SYDVKM. This CDR3 has 13 residues. Trimming took off 5 bases at V and 8 bases at J, with 13 bases between the two ends. This chain's CDR3 is CASSGPYLDTIYF. The CDR3, as DNA: TGTGCCAGCAGTGGACCCTATCTTGACACCATATATTTT.

The rearrangement links TRBV19 to TRBJ2-2; 7 bases map to TRBD2. Germline CDR1 LNHDA, CDR2 SQIVND (reference sequence). The CDR3 runs to 15 residues. The trim removed 10 bases at V and 5 bases at J, leaving 13 bases unmatched. The CDR3 sequence: CATTKSGVGTGELFF. CDR3 DNA sequence: TGTGCCACAACTAAAAGCGGGGTTGGGACCGGGGAGCTGTTTTTT.

The chain is built from TRBV2 and TRBJ2-5; D is undetermined. CDR1 SNHLY and CDR2 FYNNEI come from the germline V gene. V lost 6 bases and J 7 bases, leaving 15 bases between the germline ends. The CDR3 sequence is 13 residues long. CDR3 amino acids: CASSSGSWGTQYF. The CDR3 region has the DNA TGTGCCAGCAGCTCCGGGTCCTGGGGGACCCAGTACTTC.

The J gene is TRBJ1-2, the V gene TRBV6-5; no clear D gene. The CDR3 spans 13 residues. The germline CDR1 and CDR2 sequences are MNHEY and SVGAGI. V was cut by 10 bases and J by 2 bases, with 14 bases left in between. The CDR3 coding sequence is TGTGCCAATGCCCCGACGGTAAACTATGGCTACACCTTC. This gives the protein CANAPTVNYGYTF.

The chain is built from TRBV23-1 and TRBJ1-1; D ambiguous. TRBV23-1 is classed as an ORF, of uncertain function. The CDR3 has 13 amino acids. V was cut by 0 bases and J by 4 bases, with 6 bases left in between. The CDR3 bases are TGCGCCAGCAGTCAATCCCCCTCCACTGAAGCTTTCTTT. Protein: CASSQSPSTEAFF.

The V call is TRBV4-2, the J call TRBJ2-6, with 7 nucleotides matching TRBD2. Germline assignment: CDR1 LGHNA and CDR2 YNFKEQ. V gave up 4 bases and J gave up 0 bases; unmatched junction bases: 0. The CDR3 is made up of 15 amino acids. The CDR3: CASSPGGSGANVLTF. For the CDR3, the DNA is TGTGCCAGCAGCCCGGGGGGCTCTGGGGCCAACGTCCTGACTTTC.

The chain carries TRBV9 and TRBJ2-1; 8 bases agree with TRBD2. Germline V gene lookup returns CDR1 SGDLS and CDR2 YYNGEE. J was trimmed by 9 bases and V by 0 bases; bases with no gene match: 11. This CDR3 is built from 16 residues. CDR3 loop: CASSVELREDTGEQFF. The CDR3 region has the DNA TGTGCCAGCAGCGTAGAACTGCGGGAGGACACGGGTGAGCAGTTCTTC.

The V gene is TRBV7-9, the J gene TRBJ2-1, with a weak D call TRBD2 (5 bases). Germline V CDR1 and CDR2: SEHNR, FQNEAQ (reference sequence). There are 14 residues in the CDR3. V was clipped by 1 base and J by 8 bases, with 12 bases between them. The CDR3 DNA reads as TGTGCCAGCAGCTTAGGAGCCCTAGCCCATGAGCAGTTCTTC. This gives the protein CASSLGALAHEQFF.

V and J are TRBV7-7 and TRBJ2-5, with a possible D match to TRBD1 (6 bases). The CDR3 runs 15 residues. Germline values: CDR1 SSHAT, CDR2 FNYEAQ (reference sequence). V dropped 1 base and J dropped 1 base, with 10 bases sitting between them. CDR3 coding DNA: TGTGCCAGCAGCTTAGGGACAGCTACCCAAGAGACCCAGTACTTC. Translated, it gives CASSLGTATQETQYF.

The J gene is TRBJ2-3, the V gene TRBV6-5; D is undetermined. The CDR3 covers 14 residues. Germline CDR1 and CDR2: MNHEY and SVGAGI. Trimming pared 2 bases from V and 2 bases from J, leaving 8 bases between. The CDR3 DNA follows: TGTGCCAGCAGTTACATGGGTCTCACAGATACGCAGTATTTT. This translates into CASSYMGLTDTQYF.

The chain links TRBV19 to TRBJ1-1; D is possibly TRBD1 (5 bases). V was trimmed by 4 bases and J by 3 bases, leaving 12 bases between them. CDR1 LNHDA and CDR2 SQIVND come from the germline V gene (reference sequence). CDR3 length equals 14 residues. The CDR3 protein is CASSTPGTYTEAFF. As DNA, the CDR3 is TGTGCCAGTAGTACGCCCGGGACGTACACTGAAGCTTTCTTT. The full variable domain, with the rest looked up from reference TRBV19 and TRBJ1-1, is DGGITQSPKYLFRKEGQNVTLSCEQNLNHDAMYWYRQDPGQGLRLIYYSQIVNDFQKGDIAEGYSVSREKKESFPLTVTSAQKNPTAFYLCASSTPGTYTEAFFGQGTRLTVV.

The chain is built from TRBV6-5 and TRBJ1-6; D may be TRBD1 (6 bases). CDR3 size: 15 residues. Germline V gives CDR1 MNHEY, CDR2 SVGAGI. Between the trimmed V and J ends, which lost 10 bases and 6 bases, there was a span of 19 bases. CDR3 protein: CATTGTGPGNSPLHF. The CDR3 nucleotides are TGTGCCACCACCGGTACAGGGCCGGGTAATTCACCCCTCCACTTT.

The CDR3 bases are TGTGCCAGCAAACAGGGCTACGAGCAGTACTTC. This sequence encodes CASKQGYEQYF. This chain joins TRBV2 and TRBJ2-7, with a possible D match to TRBD1 (6 bases). Trimming left V 7 bases short and J 3 bases short, with 7 bases between. Per germline, CDR1 SNHLY and CDR2 FYNNEI. This CDR3 comprises 11 residues.

The chain employs TRBV27 and TRBJ1-2; no reliable D call. CDR1 is MNHEY, CDR2 SMNVEV, per germline (reference sequence). The CDR3 length is 13 residues. V gave up 3 bases and J gave up 4 bases, with 9 bases separating them. This chain's CDR3 is CASSFSPFYGYTF. The CDR3 DNA is TGTGCCAGCAGTTTTAGCCCCTTCTATGGCTACACCTTC.

V is TRBV3-1 (or the pseudogene TRBV3-2) and J is TRBJ1-2; no definite D call. Germline CDR1 reads LGHDT; CDR2 reads YNNKEL (reference sequence). This CDR3 is built from 18 residues. Trimming left V 0 bases short and J 3 bases short, with 20 bases between. In DNA, the CDR3 is TGTGCCAGCAGCCAAGATCGTGAAGGGCTTGTGCTTGACTATGGCTACACCTTC. Amino acids: CASSQDREGLVLDYGYTF.

The V call is TRBV5-1, the J call TRBJ2-7; the match to TRBD1 covers 8 bases. The CDR3 length is 15 residues. Trimming cost V 4 bases and J 4 bases; bases outside gene matches: 10. Per germline, CDR1 SGHRS and CDR2 YFSETQ. The CDR3 here is CASSVWTGLGYEQYF. The CDR3 DNA reads as TGCGCCAGCAGCGTATGGACAGGGTTAGGGTACGAGCAGTACTTC.

This rearrangement joins TRBV3-1 (or the pseudogene TRBV3-2) to TRBJ1-6; a possible D gene is TRBD1 (6 bases). V lost 4 bases and J lost 10, with 14 bases in between. There are 14 residues in the CDR3. In germline, CDR1 is LGHDT, CDR2 YNNKEL (reference sequence). CDR3 sequence reads: CASSLRTQGSPLHF. DNA of the CDR3: TGTGCCAGCAGCCTAAGGACACAGGGCTCACCCCTCCACTTT.

The chain has TRBV21-1 and TRBJ1-2; the DNA was not used to check the table's D call, TRBD1. TRBV21-1 is a pseudogene. The CDR3 runs 16 residues. CDR3 nucleotide sequence: TGTGCCAGCAGCAAGTCTCGGGACAGCCACAACGGGGGCTACACCTTC. This codes for CASSKSRDSHNGGYTF.

The rearrangement joins TRBV21-1 to TRBJ2-3; no DNA check was done on the table's D call, TRBD2. TRBV21-1 is recorded as a pseudogene. This CDR3 spans 18 amino acids. CDR3 amino acids: CASSKKLAGGPMGDTQYF. The CDR3 DNA reads as TGTGCCAGCAGCAAAAAACTAGCGGGAGGGCCGATGGGAGATACGCAGTATTTT.